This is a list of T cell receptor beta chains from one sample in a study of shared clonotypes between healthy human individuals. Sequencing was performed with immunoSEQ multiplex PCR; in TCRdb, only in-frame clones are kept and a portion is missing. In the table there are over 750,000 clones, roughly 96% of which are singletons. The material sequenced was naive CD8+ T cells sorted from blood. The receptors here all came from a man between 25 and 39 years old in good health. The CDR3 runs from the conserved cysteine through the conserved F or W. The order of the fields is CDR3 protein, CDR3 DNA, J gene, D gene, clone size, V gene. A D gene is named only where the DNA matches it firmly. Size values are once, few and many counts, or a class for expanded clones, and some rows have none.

CDR3: CASSSSGLYTGELFF; DNA: TGTGCCAGCAGCTCCTCGGGACTGTACACCGGGGAGCTGTTTTTT; J: TRBJ2-2; D: NA; size: NA; V: TRBV7-3
CDR3: CACGDTQYF; DNA: TGTGCCTGTGGAGATACGCAGTATTTT; J: TRBJ2-3; D: NA; size: NA; V: TRBV30
CDR3: CASSEDRGGNTIYF; DNA: TGTGCCAGCAGCGAAGACAGGGGTGGAAACACCATATATTTT; J: TRBJ1-3; D: TRBD1; size: NA; V: TRBV9
CDR3: CASSFTHLSGTDTQYF; DNA: TGTGCCAGCAGCTTCACACACCTCTCAGGGACAGATACGCAGTATTTT; J: TRBJ2-3; D: NA; size: NA; V: TRBV11-2
CDR3: CASSEDFIRTADNEKLFF; DNA: TGTGCCAGCAGTGAAGACTTCATTCGGACAGCTGATAATGAAAAACTGTTTTTT; J: TRBJ1-4; D: NA; size: once; V: TRBV6-1
CDR3: CATSGRIYEQYF; DNA: TGCGCCACCTCCGGACGGATCTACGAGCAGTACTTC; J: TRBJ2-7; D: NA; size: NA; V: TRBV10-2
CDR3: CASSFTPSGRGTDTQYF; DNA: TGTGCCAGCAGCTTCACTCCTAGCGGGCGAGGGACAGATACGCAGTATTTT; J: TRBJ2-3; D: TRBD2; size: NA; V: TRBV7-2
CDR3: CASSLQLAGADTQYF; DNA: TGTGCCAGTAGTCTCCAACTAGCGGGAGCAGATACGCAGTATTTT; J: TRBJ2-3; D: TRBD2; size: NA; V: TRBV19
CDR3: CAISNRGLGNQPQHF; DNA: TGTGCCATCAGTAATAGGGGGCTAGGCAATCAGCCCCAGCATTTT; J: TRBJ1-5; D: TRBD1; size: NA; V: TRBV10-3
CDR3: CASSSDNSNSYEQYF; DNA: TGTGCCAGCAGCTCGGACAATTCCAACTCCTACGAGCAGTACTTC; J: TRBJ2-7; D: NA; size: NA; V: TRBV11-2
CDR3: CASSPPTSGSYNEQFF; DNA: TGTGCCAGCAGCCCGCCCACTAGCGGATCCTACAATGAGCAGTTCTTC; J: TRBJ2-1; D: TRBD2; size: NA; V: TRBV11-2
CDR3: CASSELAAIAQTEEQFF; DNA: TGTGCCAGCAGTGAACTCGCTGCGATCGCTCAGACAGAGGAGCAGTTCTTC; J: TRBJ2-1; D: NA; size: NA; V: TRBV2
CDR3: CASSPGTSGTKTQYF; DNA: TGTGCCAGCAGCCCCGGGACTAGCGGGACCAAGACCCAGTACTTC; J: TRBJ2-5; D: TRBD2; size: NA; V: TRBV28
CDR3: CASSEASGLAQYEQYF; DNA: TGTGCCAGCAGTGAAGCTTCTGGACTAGCGCAGTACGAGCAGTACTTC; J: TRBJ2-7; D: TRBD2; size: NA; V: TRBV2
CDR3: CASSQAGNTGELFF; DNA: TGCGCCAGCAGCCAAGCCGGGAACACCGGGGAGCTGTTTTTT; J: TRBJ2-2; D: NA; size: NA; V: TRBV4-1
CDR3: CASSFAVDTEAFF; DNA: TGTGCCAGCAGCTTTGCAGTGGACACTGAAGCTTTCTTT; J: TRBJ1-1; D: NA; size: NA; V: TRBV13
CDR3: CASSPMGSSGNTIYF; DNA: TGTGCCAGCAGCCCCATGGGGAGCTCTGGAAACACCATATATTTT; J: TRBJ1-3; D: NA; size: NA; V: TRBV28
CDR3: CASSQGASSREQYF; DNA: TGTGCCAGCAGTCAGGGGGCGTCTAGCCGCGAGCAGTACTTC; J: TRBJ2-7; D: TRBD1; size: NA; V: TRBV27
CDR3: CASSLGQGGETQYF; DNA: TGCGCCAGCAGCCTGGGACAGGGTGGGGAGACCCAGTACTTC; J: TRBJ2-5; D: TRBD1; size: NA; V: TRBV4-1
CDR3: CASLGGSQPQHF; DNA: TGTGCCAGCCTAGGGGGCAGCCAGCCCCAGCATTTT; J: TRBJ1-5; D: TRBD1; size: NA; V: TRBV19
CDR3: CASSVLLQANYGYTF; DNA: TGTGCCAGCAGCGTTCTTCTTCAGGCTAACTATGGCTACACCTTC; J: TRBJ1-2; D: NA; size: NA; V: TRBV9
CDR3: CASSFQHGGTDTQYF; DNA: TGTGCCAGCAGTTTCCAGCATGGGGGCACAGATACGCAGTATTTT; J: TRBJ2-3; D: NA; size: NA; V: TRBV28
CDR3: CASSPGFYEQFF; DNA: TGTGCCAGCAGCCCCGGGTTCTATGAGCAGTTCTTC; J: TRBJ2-1; D: NA; size: NA; V: TRBV11-2
CDR3: CASTLLAGGSYEQYF; DNA: TGTGCCAGCACCCTTTTGGCGGGAGGGTCCTACGAGCAGTACTTC; J: TRBJ2-7; D: TRBD2; size: NA; V: TRBV11-2
CDR3: CSVEDRFTYEQYF; DNA: TGCAGCGTTGAGGACAGATTTACCTACGAGCAGTACTTC; J: TRBJ2-7; D: NA; size: once; V: TRBV29-1
CDR3: CSVEGTADDYGYTF; DNA: TGCAGCGTTGAAGGGACAGCAGATGACTATGGCTACACCTTC; J: TRBJ1-2; D: NA; size: NA; V: TRBV29-1
CDR3: CAVTGSHYEQYF; DNA: TGTGCAGTCACGGGGTCCCACTACGAGCAGTACTTC; J: TRBJ2-7; D: NA; size: NA; V: TRBV30
CDR3: CASSPRTGTEHGTDTQYF; DNA: TGTGCCAGCTCACCACGGACAGGGACGGAGCATGGGACAGATACGCAGTATTTT; J: TRBJ2-3; D: TRBD1; size: NA; V: TRBV18
CDR3: CASALATNEKLFF; DNA: TGTGCCAGCGCCTTAGCAACTAATGAAAAACTGTTTTTT; J: TRBJ1-4; D: NA; size: NA; V: TRBV7-9
CDR3: CSATSGSTYEQYF; DNA: TGCAGCGCCACTTCCGGGTCCACCTACGAGCAGTACTTC; J: TRBJ2-7; D: NA; size: NA; V: TRBV29-1
CDR3: CASIGLAGGAYNEQFF; DNA: TGTGCCAGCATCGGACTAGCGGGAGGAGCCTACAATGAGCAGTTCTTC; J: TRBJ2-1; D: TRBD2; size: once; V: TRBV27
CDR3: CASSDDRENYGYTF; DNA: TGTGCCAGCAGTGACGACAGGGAGAACTATGGCTACACCTTC; J: TRBJ1-2; D: TRBD1; size: NA; V: TRBV6-1
CDR3: CASSPMGTGLNEQFF; DNA: TGCGCCAGCAGCCCTATGGGGACAGGGTTAAATGAGCAGTTCTTC; J: TRBJ2-1; D: TRBD1; size: NA; V: TRBV4-1
CDR3: CASGWTGGIGTSNSDTQYF; DNA: TGTGCCAGCGGTTGGACAGGGGGCATTGGGACTAGTAACTCCGATACGCAGTATTTT; J: TRBJ2-3; D: TRBD1; size: NA; V: TRBV2
CDR3: CASRKTETQYF; DNA: TGTGCCAGCAGAAAAACGGAGACCCAGTACTTC; J: TRBJ2-5; D: NA; size: NA; V: TRBV7-9